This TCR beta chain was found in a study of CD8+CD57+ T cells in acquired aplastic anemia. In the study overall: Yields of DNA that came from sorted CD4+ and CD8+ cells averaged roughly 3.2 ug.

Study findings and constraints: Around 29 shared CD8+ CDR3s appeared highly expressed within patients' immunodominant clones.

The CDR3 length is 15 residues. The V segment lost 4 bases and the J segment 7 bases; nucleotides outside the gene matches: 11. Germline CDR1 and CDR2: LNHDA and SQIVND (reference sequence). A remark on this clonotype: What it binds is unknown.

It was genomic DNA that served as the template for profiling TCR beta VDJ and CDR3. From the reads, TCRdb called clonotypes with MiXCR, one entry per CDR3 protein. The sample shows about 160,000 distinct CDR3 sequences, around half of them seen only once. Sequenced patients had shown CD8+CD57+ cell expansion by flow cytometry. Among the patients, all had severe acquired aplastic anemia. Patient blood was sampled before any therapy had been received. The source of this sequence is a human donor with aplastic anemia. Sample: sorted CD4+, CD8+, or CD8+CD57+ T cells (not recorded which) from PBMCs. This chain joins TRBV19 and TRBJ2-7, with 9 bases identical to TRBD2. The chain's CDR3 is CASSTASGGWREQYF. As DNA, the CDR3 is TGTGCCAGTAGTACTGCCAGCGGGGGGTGGAGAGAGCAGTACTTC. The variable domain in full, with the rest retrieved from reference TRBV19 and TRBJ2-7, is DGGITQSPKYLFRKEGQNVTLSCEQNLNHDAMYWYRQDPGQGLRLIYYSQIVNDFQKGDIAEGYSVSREKKESFPLTVTSAQKNPTAFYLCASSTASGGWREQYFGPGTRLTVT.